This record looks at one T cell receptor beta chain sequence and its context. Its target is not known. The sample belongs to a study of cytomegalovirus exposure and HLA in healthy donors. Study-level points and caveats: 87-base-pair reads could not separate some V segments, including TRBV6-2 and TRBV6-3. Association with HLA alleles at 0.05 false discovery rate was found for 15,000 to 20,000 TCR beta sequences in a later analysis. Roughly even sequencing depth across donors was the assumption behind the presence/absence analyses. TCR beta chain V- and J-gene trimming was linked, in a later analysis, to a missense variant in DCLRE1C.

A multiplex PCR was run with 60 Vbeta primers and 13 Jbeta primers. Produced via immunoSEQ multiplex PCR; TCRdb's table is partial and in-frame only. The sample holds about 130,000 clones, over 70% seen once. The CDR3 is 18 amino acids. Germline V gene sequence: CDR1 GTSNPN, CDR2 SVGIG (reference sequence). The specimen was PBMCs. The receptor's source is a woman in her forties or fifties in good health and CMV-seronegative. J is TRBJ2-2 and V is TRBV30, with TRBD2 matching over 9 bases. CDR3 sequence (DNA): TGTGCATCGCCGGGGTCTAGCGGGATTGAGTGGGACACCGGGGAGCTGTTTTTT. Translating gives CASPGSSGIEWDTGELFF.